A selection of T cell receptor beta chains follows, all from one sample in a study of CXCR3-negative and CXCR3-positive naive CD8 T cells. One entry per CDR3 protein, without DNA, is what TCRdb gives after re-calling the 5' RACE reads. The sample totals approximately 39,000 distinct CDR3 sequences; its top ten clones hold roughly 14%. The sample taken for sequencing was memory CD8+ T cells from blood. Receptors were obtained from a human donor in good health. Some clones in this sample may be carry-over from other donors' samples. Both conserved end residues are part of each CDR3. Size values are once, few and many counts, or a class for expanded clones, and some rows have none.

abundance: .; v_gene: TRBV6-5; j_gene: TRBJ2-5; CDR3aa: CASRLKGTGTVQYF
abundance: .; v_gene: TRBV29-1; j_gene: TRBJ2-2; CDR3aa: CSARDRTKGTGELFF
abundance: .; v_gene: TRBV4-1; j_gene: TRBJ2-1; CDR3aa: CASSQSQGRRDNEQFF
abundance: .; v_gene: TRBV7-2; j_gene: TRBJ2-5; CDR3aa: CASSLPGLAPTQYF
abundance: .; v_gene: TRBV2; j_gene: TRBJ2-3; CDR3aa: CASSQGGGHSTDTQYF
abundance: .; v_gene: TRBV29-1; j_gene: TRBJ1-1; CDR3aa: CSVALDTEAFF
abundance: .; v_gene: TRBV4-1; j_gene: TRBJ2-1; CDR3aa: CASSRGLAVDEQFF
abundance: .; v_gene: TRBV4-3; j_gene: TRBJ1-2; CDR3aa: CASSHEWANGYTF
abundance: .; v_gene: TRBV29-1; j_gene: TRBJ1-2; CDR3aa: CSVEEGGPNYGYTF
abundance: .; v_gene: TRBV5-1; j_gene: TRBJ2-1; CDR3aa: CASSLGTSGGNRSYNEQFF
abundance: .; v_gene: TRBV7-2; j_gene: TRBJ1-1; CDR3aa: CASSLKRYTKNTEAFF
abundance: .; v_gene: TRBV12-3/TRBV12-4; j_gene: TRBJ2-5; CDR3aa: CATSGGAVETQYF
abundance: .; v_gene: TRBV7-3; j_gene: TRBJ1-2; CDR3aa: CASRTHESYGYTF
abundance: .; v_gene: TRBV5-1; j_gene: TRBJ2-7; CDR3aa: CASSPAAVGSYEQYF
abundance: medium-sized; v_gene: TRBV5-1; j_gene: TRBJ2-1; CDR3aa: CASSSADDYRPIF
abundance: .; v_gene: TRBV29-1; j_gene: TRBJ1-2; CDR3aa: CSVEDGVPREGYTF
abundance: .; v_gene: TRBV27; j_gene: TRBJ2-1; CDR3aa: CASSLLASGSGDEQFF
abundance: .; v_gene: TRBV7-9; j_gene: TRBJ2-5; CDR3aa: CASSPGLAGGQETQYF
abundance: .; v_gene: TRBV6-2/TRBV6-3; j_gene: TRBJ2-7; CDR3aa: CASSSGTDSYEQYF
abundance: .; v_gene: TRBV29-1; j_gene: TRBJ2-1; CDR3aa: CSASGDISYNEQFF
abundance: .; v_gene: TRBV4-3; j_gene: TRBJ2-3; CDR3aa: CASSQEGGPDRRADTQYF
abundance: .; v_gene: TRBV20-1; j_gene: TRBJ1-1; CDR3aa: CSAWAPGRETEAFF